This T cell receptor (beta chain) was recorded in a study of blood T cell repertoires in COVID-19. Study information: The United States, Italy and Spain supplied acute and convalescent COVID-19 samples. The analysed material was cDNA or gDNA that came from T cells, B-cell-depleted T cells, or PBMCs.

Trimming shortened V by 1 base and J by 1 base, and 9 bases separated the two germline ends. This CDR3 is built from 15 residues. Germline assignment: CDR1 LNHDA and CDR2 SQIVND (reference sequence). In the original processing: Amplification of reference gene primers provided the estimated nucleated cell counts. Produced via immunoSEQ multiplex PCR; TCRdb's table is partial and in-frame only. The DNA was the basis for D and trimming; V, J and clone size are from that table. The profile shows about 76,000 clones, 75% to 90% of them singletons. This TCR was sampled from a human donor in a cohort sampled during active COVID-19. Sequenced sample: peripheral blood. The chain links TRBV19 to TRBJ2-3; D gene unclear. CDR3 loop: CASSIGVQGTDTQYF. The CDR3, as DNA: TGTGCCAGTAGTATAGGGGTGCAGGGCACAGATACGCAGTATTTT.